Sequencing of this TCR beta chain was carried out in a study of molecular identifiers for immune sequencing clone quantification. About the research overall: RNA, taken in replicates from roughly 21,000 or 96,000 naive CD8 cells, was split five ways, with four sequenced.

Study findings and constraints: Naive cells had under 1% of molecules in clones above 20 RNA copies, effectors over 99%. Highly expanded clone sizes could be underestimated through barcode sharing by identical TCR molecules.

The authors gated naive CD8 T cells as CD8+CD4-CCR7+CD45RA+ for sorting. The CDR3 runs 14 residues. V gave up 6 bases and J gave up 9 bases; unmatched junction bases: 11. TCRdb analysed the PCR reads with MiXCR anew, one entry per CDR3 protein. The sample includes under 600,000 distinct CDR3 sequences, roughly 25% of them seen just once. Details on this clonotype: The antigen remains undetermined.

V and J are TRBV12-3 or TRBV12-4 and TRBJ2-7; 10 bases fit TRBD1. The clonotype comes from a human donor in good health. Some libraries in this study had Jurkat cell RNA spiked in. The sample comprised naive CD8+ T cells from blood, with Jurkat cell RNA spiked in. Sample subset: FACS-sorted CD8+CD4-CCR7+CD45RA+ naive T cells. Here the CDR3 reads CASSAGTGAQGQYF. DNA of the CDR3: TGTGCCAGCAGCGCCGGGACAGGGGCCCAAGGGCAGTACTTC.